Following are 31 T cell receptor beta chains from one sample sequenced in a study of blood T cell repertoires in COVID-19. TCRdb's table, derived via immunoSEQ multiplex PCR, lists solely in-frame clones and lacks some. Altogether just under 90,000 clones are present, roughly 90% being singletons, with the ten largest covering about 3%. The sample was peripheral blood. The receptors stem from a woman older than 75 with acute or convalescent COVID-19.

This clone was detected only once. The CDR3 nucleotides are TGTGCCAGCTCACCACTCTGGGACGGGAGCTCCTACGAGCAGTACTTC. It translates to CASSPLWDGSSYEQYF. The chain has TRBV18 and TRBJ2-7, with D perhaps matching TRBD2 (6 bases). The V gene's germline CDR1 is KGHSH and CDR2 LQKENI. Deletions cut 1 base from V and 0 bases from J, with 13 bases between. The CDR3 covers 16 residues.

The chain combines TRBV7-2 with TRBJ2-7; 7 nucleotides agree with TRBD2. Germline V gene lookup returns CDR1 SGHTA and CDR2 FQGNSA. This CDR3 region has 14 residues. V shed 5 bases, J shed 6 bases, and the junction held 10 bases outside the gene matches. CDR3: CASSKGLLGSEQYF. The CDR3, as DNA: TGTGCCAGCAGCAAGGGACTATTGGGTAGCGAGCAGTACTTC.

CDR3 sequence reads: CAWNSENYGYTF. The DNA for the CDR3 is TGTGCCTGGAATTCAGAAAACTATGGCTACACCTTC. The rearrangement links TRBV30 to TRBJ1-2, with D hard to call. CDR1 and CDR2 from the germline V gene are GTSNPN and SVGIG (reference sequence). The germline V and J ends were trimmed by 4 bases and 2 bases, with 8 bases remaining between them. The CDR3 is 12 amino acids.

The J gene is TRBJ2-2, the V gene TRBV4-1; D unclear. Trimming cost V 2 bases and J 2 bases, with 9 bases left between them. The V gene's germline CDR1 is MGHRA and CDR2 YSYEKL. The CDR3 sequence is 15 residues long. CDR3 in DNA: TGCGCCAGCAGCCAACTAATTTACAACACCGGGGAGCTGTTTTTT. Residues: CASSQLIYNTGELFF.

V and J are TRBV6-5 and TRBJ1-6, with 8 bases lining up with TRBD1. The V gene end was trimmed by 6 bases and the J gene end by 5 bases; junction bases not matched to a gene: 3. Germline CDR1 MNHEY, CDR2 SVGAGI. The CDR3 length is 14 residues. The CDR3 bases are TGTGCCAGCAGAGGGACAGGCAATAATTCACCCCTCCACTTT. As protein: CASRGTGNNSPLHF.

The chain carries TRBV7-8 and TRBJ2-1; 8 nucleotides agree with TRBD2. The CDR3 is 17 residues long. Germline CDR1 reads SGHVS; CDR2 reads FQNEAQ. Trimming took 3 bases from V and 0 from J; bases not matched to a gene: 7. The CDR3 DNA sequence: TGTGCCAGCAGCTTCGGCGGCGGGACTAGCTCCTACAATGAGCAGTTCTTC. Translated, it gives CASSFGGGTSSYNEQFF.

This clone was detected once. CDR3 protein: CASSVEVGSNSPLHF. In nucleotides, the CDR3 is TGTGCCAGCAGCGTAGAGGTGGGGAGTAATTCACCCCTCCACTTT. The gene calls are TRBV9 and TRBJ1-6; no clear D gene. V dropped 0 bases and J dropped 6 bases, with 10 bases sitting between them. There are 15 residues in the CDR3. CDR1 is SGDLS and CDR2 is YYNGEE in the germline V gene.

This clone was found a few times. V gene TRBV30 combines with J gene TRBJ1-5; 8 bases map to TRBD1. The ends lost 2 bases at V and 6 bases at J; junction bases unmatched: 6. Per the germline V gene, CDR1 is GTSNPN and CDR2 is SVGIG (reference sequence). This CDR3 has 14 residues. CDR3 residues: CAWSITGGGQPQHF. The CDR3 nucleotides read TGTGCCTGGAGTATTACAGGGGGAGGTCAGCCCCAGCATTTT.

This chain joins TRBV30 and TRBJ1-6, with unresolved D. V shed 0 bases and J shed 8 bases, with 14 bases lying between them. This CDR3 is built from 15 residues. The germline gives CDR1 GTSNPN, CDR2 SVGIG (reference sequence). The CDR3 protein is CAWSVDQHTDSPLHF. The CDR3 DNA is TGTGCCTGGAGTGTAGATCAACATACCGATTCACCCCTCCACTTT.

DNA of the CDR3: TGTGCCAGCAGCCCCTTCTTTCTGGGGCTGCAGACTGAAGCTTTCTTT. Translation gives CASSPFFLGLQTEAFF. This chain uses TRBV6-2 or TRBV6-3 with TRBJ1-1; the D gene is possibly TRBD1 (5 bases). The CDR3 totals 16 residues. V was pared by 6 bases and J by 5 bases, with 22 bases between. Germline V gene data show CDR1 as MNHEY and CDR2 as SVGEGT.

The chain employs TRBV6-1 and TRBJ2-5, with 9 bases lining up with TRBD2. There are 17 residues in the CDR3. The germline gives CDR1 MNHNS, CDR2 SASEGT. V gave up 2 bases and J gave up 1 base; unmatched junction bases: 8. The CDR3 bases are TGTGCCAGCAGTGAATATAAGCTAGCGGGACTCCAAGAGACCCAGTACTTC. As protein: CASSEYKLAGLQETQYF.

This chain connects TRBV5-1 to TRBJ2-1, with TRBD2 matching over 12 bases. The CDR3 sequence is 18 residues long. J gave up 1 base and V 5 bases, and 10 bases lay outside the gene matches. Germline CDR1 is SGHRS and CDR2 is YFSETQ. The CDR3 nucleotides read TGCGCCAGCAGTTATAGGACTAGCGGGGCGGGTTCCTACAATGAGCAGTTCTTC. Protein sequence: CASSYRTSGAGSYNEQFF.

This sequence joins TRBV3-1 (or the pseudogene TRBV3-2) and TRBJ2-7; TRBD1 matches 9 bases. Unmatched junction bases numbered 4, after V lost 5 bases and J lost 2 bases. The germline gives CDR1 LGHDT, CDR2 YNNKEL (reference sequence). CDR3 length: 14 residues. The DNA of the CDR3 is TGTGCCAGCAGCGTCCGGGACAGGGCCTACGAGCAGTACTTC. Translation gives CASSVRDRAYEQYF.

The chain carries TRBV14 and TRBJ2-1; 7 bases are shared with TRBD2. The CDR3 totals 16 residues. Germline V CDR1 and CDR2: SGHDN, FVKESK. V shed 2 bases, J shed 2 bases, and the junction held 6 bases outside the gene matches. The DNA of the CDR3 is TGTGCCAGCAGCCAATTGGGAGGGACTACCTACAATGAGCAGTTCTTC. This sequence encodes CASSQLGGTTYNEQFF. Variable domain in full (rest from reference TRBV14 and TRBJ2-1): EAGVTQFPSHSVIEKGQTVTLRCDPISGHDNLYWYRRVMGKEIKFLLHFVKESKQDESGMPNNRFLAERTGGTYSTLKVQPAELEDSGVYFCASSQLGGTTYNEQFFGPGTRLTVL.

The chain links TRBV7-6 to TRBJ2-3, with 8 bases aligning to TRBD2. Germline V CDR1 and CDR2: SGHVS, FNYEAQ. The CDR3 runs to 16 residues. J gave up 6 bases and V 4 bases, and 12 bases lay outside the gene matches. The CDR3 bases are TGTGCCAGCAGCTCGCCCCCCGGGACTAGGGACGATACGCAGTATTTT. This sequence encodes CASSSPPGTRDDTQYF.

This chain connects TRBV6-4 to TRBJ1-4; tentatively, D is TRBD1 (5 bases). Trimming shortened V by 9 bases and J by 4 bases, and 18 bases separated the two germline ends. The CDR3 has 15 amino acids. Germline CDR1 reads MRHNA; CDR2 reads SNTAGT. CDR3 in DNA: TGTGCCAGTTTGGGGGAGGGGCCGTATAATGAAAAACTGTTTTTT. Amino acids: CASLGEGPYNEKLFF.

V is TRBV6-2 or TRBV6-3 and J is TRBJ2-5, with 15 bases that match TRBD2. The junction had 2 bases not matched to a gene; V was cut back by 2 bases and J by 1 base. Germline CDR1 reads MNHEY; CDR2 reads SVGEGT. This CDR3 comprises 17 residues. CDR3 protein: CASSYGTSGGLQETQYF. In DNA, the CDR3 is TGTGCCAGCAGTTACGGGACTAGCGGGGGGCTCCAAGAGACCCAGTACTTC.

The chain joins TRBV7-8 to TRBJ2-1; 12 nucleotides agree with TRBD2. This CDR3 comprises 19 residues. Germline CDR1 is SGHVS and CDR2 is FQNEAQ. V dropped 5 bases and J dropped 1; count of bases not matched to a gene: 12. CDR3 amino acids: CASSAGLAGLSGSYNEQFF. Here the CDR3 DNA reads TGTGCCAGCAGCGCAGGACTAGCGGGATTGAGTGGTTCCTACAATGAGCAGTTCTTC.

V gene TRBV6-1 combines with J gene TRBJ2-1; 9 bases match TRBD2. Germline V gene sequence: CDR1 MNHNS, CDR2 SASEGT. Trimming at V came to 4 bases and at J to 7 bases, leaving 14 bases not matched to a gene. The CDR3 runs 17 residues. The CDR3 sequence is CASSGSLAGGLKNEQFF. The CDR3 DNA reads TGTGCCAGCAGTGGTTCTCTGGCGGGAGGGCTCAAAAATGAGCAGTTCTTC.

This chain links TRBV7-2 with TRBJ2-2; D not certain. CDR3 length equals 13 residues. V was pared by 11 bases and J by 1 base, with 11 bases between. The germline V gene has CDR1 SGHTA and CDR2 FQGNSA. Here the CDR3 DNA reads TGTGCCTCTACTGGGCGGAACACCGGGGAGCTGTTTTTT. Amino acid sequence: CASTGRNTGELFF.

The chain recombines TRBV6-5 with TRBJ1-2, with 7 bases lining up with TRBD1. After removal of 6 bases from V and 7 bases from J, the junction contained 11 bases not matched to a gene. CDR1 and CDR2 from the germline V gene are MNHEY and SVGAGI. The CDR3 contains 14 residues. The CDR3 coding sequence is TGTGCCAGCAGATTGGGGCTGACAGGGCTTGGCTACACCTTC. Translating gives CASRLGLTGLGYTF.

The rearrangement links TRBV5-6 to TRBJ1-6; 10 positions match TRBD1. The V gene end was trimmed by 3 bases and the J gene end by 8 bases; junction bases not matched to a gene: 5. This CDR3 spans 15 amino acids. The germline V gene encodes CDR1 SGHDT and CDR2 YYEEEE. This CDR3 is CASSSLGTGDSPLHF. In nucleotides, the CDR3 is TGTGCCAGCAGCTCGCTCGGGACAGGGGATTCACCCCTCCACTTT. The full variable domain, its missing parts supplied by reference TRBV5-6 and TRBJ1-6, is DAGVTQSPTHLIKTRGQQVTLRCSPKSGHDTVSWYQQALGQGPQFIFQYYEEEERQRGNFPDRFSGHQFPNYSSELNVNALLLGDSALYLCASSSLGTGDSPLHFGNGTRLTVT.

V gene TRBV5-1 combines with J gene TRBJ2-1; maybe TRBD1 (6 bases). V was shortened by 4 bases and J by 3 bases, with 14 bases between the two germline ends. The CDR3 contains 15 residues. Germline V gene sequence: CDR1 SGHRS, CDR2 YFSETQ. CDR3 residues: CASSPIRTVYNEQFF. CDR3 DNA sequence: TGCGCCAGCAGCCCGATCCGGACAGTCTACAATGAGCAGTTCTTC.

The V call is TRBV5-1, the J call TRBJ1-3, with a tentative D call TRBD1 (5 bases). Germline CDR1 reads SGHRS; CDR2 reads YFSETQ. This CDR3 has 14 amino acids. V was cut by 4 bases and J by 1 base, with 9 bases left in between. The CDR3 sequence: CASSTQGSGNTIYF. The CDR3 DNA reads TGCGCCAGCAGCACCCAGGGTTCTGGAAACACCATATATTTT.

The chain joins TRBV7-2 to TRBJ1-5; 8 bases align to TRBD1. This CDR3 is built from 15 residues. Germline V gene data show CDR1 as SGHTA and CDR2 as FQGNSA. V shed 2 bases and J 5 bases; nucleotides not matched to a gene: 5. CDR3 in amino acids: CASSLSAGQDQPQHF. The CDR3 nucleotides read TGTGCCAGCAGCTTATCCGCGGGACAGGATCAGCCCCAGCATTTT.

The chain combines TRBV6-2 or TRBV6-3 with TRBJ2-3, with 7 bases aligning to TRBD2. V trimming: 3 bases; J trimming: 5 bases; junction bases outside the gene matches: 5. From germline, CDR1 is MNHEY and CDR2 SVGEGT. The CDR3 runs 14 residues. CDR3 region: CASSYVGGIDTQYF. In nucleotides, the CDR3 is TGTGCCAGCAGTTATGTCGGGGGGATAGATACGCAGTATTTT.

V usage is TRBV19 and J usage is TRBJ1-5; 10 bases line up with TRBD1. This CDR3 has 13 residues. With V trimmed by 5 bases and J by 6 bases, 1 base remained unmatched. Germline lookup yields CDR1 LNHDA and CDR2 SQIVND (reference sequence). CDR3 coding DNA: TGTGCCAGTAGTGACAGGGGGCCTCAGCCCCAGCATTTT. Protein product: CASSDRGPQPQHF.

The V and J genes are TRBV5-4 and TRBJ2-5; TRBD2 matches at 11 bases. Trimming at V came to 0 bases and at J to 4 bases, leaving 5 bases not matched to a gene. CDR1 SGHNT and CDR2 YYREEE come from the germline V gene (reference sequence). The CDR3 runs to 16 residues. DNA of the CDR3: TGTGCCAGCAGCTTGGTTAGCGGGGGGGCGGGAGAGACCCAGTACTTC. Translated, it gives CASSLVSGGAGETQYF.

The J gene is TRBJ1-1, the V gene TRBV2, with 8 bases lining up with TRBD1. Germline assignment: CDR1 SNHLY and CDR2 FYNNEI. V lost 6 bases, J lost 3 bases, and 3 bases stayed unmatched. The CDR3 has 13 residues. The CDR3 sequence: CASSSTGDTEAFF. CDR3 nucleotides: TGTGCCAGCAGCTCGACAGGGGACACTGAAGCTTTCTTT. Together with reference TRBV2 and TRBJ1-1, the CDR3 gives the full variable domain: EPEVTQTPSHQVTQMGQEVILRCVPISNHLYFYWYRQILGQKVEFLVSFYNNEISEKSEIFDDQFSVERPDGSNFTLKIRSTKLEDSAMYFCASSSTGDTEAFFGQGTRLTVV.

The rearrangement links TRBV19 to TRBJ1-2; possibly TRBD1 for D (5 bases). Germline V lookup: CDR1 LNHDA, CDR2 SQIVND (reference sequence). V was clipped by 3 bases and J by 8 bases, with 13 bases between them. The CDR3 extends over 13 amino acids. This chain's CDR3 is CASSMRGGNGYTF. The CDR3 DNA reads as TGTGCCAGTAGTATGAGGGGAGGGAACGGCTACACCTTC. The full variable domain, rest sourced from reference TRBV19 and TRBJ1-2, is DGGITQSPKYLFRKEGQNVTLSCEQNLNHDAMYWYRQDPGQGLRLIYYSQIVNDFQKGDIAEGYSVSREKKESFPLTVTSAQKNPTAFYLCASSMRGGNGYTFGSGTRLTVV.

The V and J genes are TRBV5-1 and TRBJ1-1; D ambiguous. Looked up from germline, CDR1 is SGHRS and CDR2 is YFSETQ. With 0 bases removed from V and 3 bases from J, the gap between germline ends came to 6 bases. The CDR3 runs 13 residues. The DNA of the CDR3 is TGCGCCAGCAGCTTGGTGGCAGACACTGAAGCTTTCTTT. This translates into CASSLVADTEAFF.